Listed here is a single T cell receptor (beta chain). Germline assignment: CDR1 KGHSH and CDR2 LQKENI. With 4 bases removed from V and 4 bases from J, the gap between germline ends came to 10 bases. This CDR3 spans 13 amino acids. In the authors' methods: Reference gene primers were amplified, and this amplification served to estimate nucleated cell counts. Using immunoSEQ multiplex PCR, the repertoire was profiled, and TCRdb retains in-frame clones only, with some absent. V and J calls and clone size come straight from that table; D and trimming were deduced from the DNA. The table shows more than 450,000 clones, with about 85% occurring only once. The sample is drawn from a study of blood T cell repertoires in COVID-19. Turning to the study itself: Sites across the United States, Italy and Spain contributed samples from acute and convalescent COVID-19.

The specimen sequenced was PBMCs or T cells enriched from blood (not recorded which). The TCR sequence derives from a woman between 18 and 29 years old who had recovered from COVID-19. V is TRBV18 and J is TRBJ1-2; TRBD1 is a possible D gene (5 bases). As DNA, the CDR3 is TGTGCCAGCTCACTAGGACAAGCCTATGGCTACACCTTC. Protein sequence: CASSLGQAYGYTF.